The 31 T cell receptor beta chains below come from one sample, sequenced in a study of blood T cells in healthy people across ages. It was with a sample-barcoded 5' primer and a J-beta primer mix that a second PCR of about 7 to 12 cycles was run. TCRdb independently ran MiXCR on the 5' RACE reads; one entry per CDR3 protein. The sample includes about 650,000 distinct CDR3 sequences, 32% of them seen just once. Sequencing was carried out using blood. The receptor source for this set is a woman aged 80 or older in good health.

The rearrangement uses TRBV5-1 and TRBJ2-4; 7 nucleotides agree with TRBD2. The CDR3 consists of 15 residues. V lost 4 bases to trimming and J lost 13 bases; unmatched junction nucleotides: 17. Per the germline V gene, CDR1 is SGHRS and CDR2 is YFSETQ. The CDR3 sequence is CASSPEASGVREQYF. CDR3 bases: TGCGCCAGCAGCCCGGAGGCTAGCGGTGTACGGGAGCAGTACTTC. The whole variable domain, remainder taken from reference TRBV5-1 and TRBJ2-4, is KAGVTQTPRYLIKTRGQQVTLSCSPISGHRSVSWYQQTPGQGLQFLFEYFSETQRNKGNFPGRFSGRQFSNSRSEMNVSTLELGDSALYLCASSPEASGVREQYFGAGTRLSVL.

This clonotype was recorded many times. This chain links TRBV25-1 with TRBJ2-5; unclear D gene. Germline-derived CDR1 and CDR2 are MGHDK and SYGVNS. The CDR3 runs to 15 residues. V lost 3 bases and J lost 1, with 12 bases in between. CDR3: CASSDVQTPQETQYF. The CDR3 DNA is TGTGCCAGCAGTGACGTGCAGACACCCCAAGAGACCCAGTACTTC.

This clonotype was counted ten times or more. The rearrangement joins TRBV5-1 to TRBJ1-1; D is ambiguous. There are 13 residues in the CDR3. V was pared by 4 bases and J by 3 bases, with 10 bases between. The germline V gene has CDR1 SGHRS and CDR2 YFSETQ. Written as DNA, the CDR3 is TGCGCCAGCAGCCAAATCCCGGACACTGAAGCTTTCTTT. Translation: CASSQIPDTEAFF.

CDR3 in DNA: TGTGCCAGCAGCCCTCGTCCGGGACAGGGGTCCTACGAGCAGTACTTC. Its translation: CASSPRPGQGSYEQYF. The V call is TRBV28, the J call TRBJ2-7, with 10 positions matching TRBD1. The CDR3 extends over 16 amino acids. V was pared by 6 bases and J by 1 base, with 9 bases of the junction left unmatched. In germline, CDR1 is MDHEN, CDR2 SYDVKM.

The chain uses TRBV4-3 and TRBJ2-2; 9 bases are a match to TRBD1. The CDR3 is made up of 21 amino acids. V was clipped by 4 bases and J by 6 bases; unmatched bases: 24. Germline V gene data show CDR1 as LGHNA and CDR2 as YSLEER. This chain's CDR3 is CASSLYLRGTGLPGHPGELFF. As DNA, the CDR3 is TGCGCCAGCAGCCTATATTTGAGGGGGACAGGGCTTCCTGGGCACCCCGGGGAGCTGTTTTTT.

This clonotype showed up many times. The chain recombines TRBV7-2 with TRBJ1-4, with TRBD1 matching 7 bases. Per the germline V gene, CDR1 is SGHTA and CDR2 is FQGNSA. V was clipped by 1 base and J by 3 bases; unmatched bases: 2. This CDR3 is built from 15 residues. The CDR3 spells CASSLGQGSNEKLFF. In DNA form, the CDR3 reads TGTGCCAGCAGCTTAGGACAGGGCTCTAATGAAAAACTGTTTTTT.

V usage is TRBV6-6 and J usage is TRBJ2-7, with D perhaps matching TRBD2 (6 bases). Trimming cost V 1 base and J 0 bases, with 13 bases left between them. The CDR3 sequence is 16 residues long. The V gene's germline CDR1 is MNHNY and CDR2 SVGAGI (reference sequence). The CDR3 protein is CASSYFNSGISYEQYF. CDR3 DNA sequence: TGTGCCAGCAGTTACTTTAATAGCGGAATCTCCTACGAGCAGTACTTC.

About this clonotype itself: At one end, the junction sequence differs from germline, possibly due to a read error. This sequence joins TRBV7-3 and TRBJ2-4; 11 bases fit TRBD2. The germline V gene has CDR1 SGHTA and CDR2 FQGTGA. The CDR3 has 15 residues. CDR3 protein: CAGSRLAGGGHEQYF. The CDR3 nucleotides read TGTGCCGGCAGCCGCCTAGCGGGGGGAGGTCATGAGCAGTACTTC.

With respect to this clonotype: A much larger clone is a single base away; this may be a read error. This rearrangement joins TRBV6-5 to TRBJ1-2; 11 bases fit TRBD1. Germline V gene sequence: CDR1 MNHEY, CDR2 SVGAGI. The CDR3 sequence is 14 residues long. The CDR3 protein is CVSSYLDRGLGYTF. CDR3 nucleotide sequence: TGTGTCAGCAGTTACCTGGACAGGGGGCTTGGCTACACCTTC.

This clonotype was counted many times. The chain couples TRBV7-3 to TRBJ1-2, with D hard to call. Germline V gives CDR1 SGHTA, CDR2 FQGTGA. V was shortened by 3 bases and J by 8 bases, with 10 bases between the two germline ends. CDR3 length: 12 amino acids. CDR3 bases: TGTGCCAGCAGCTTGGGAAGCGGGGGCTACACCTTC. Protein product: CASSLGSGGYTF.

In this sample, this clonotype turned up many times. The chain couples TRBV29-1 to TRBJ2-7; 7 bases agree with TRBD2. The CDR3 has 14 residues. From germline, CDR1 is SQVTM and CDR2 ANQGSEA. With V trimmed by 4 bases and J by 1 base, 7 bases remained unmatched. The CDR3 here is CSVVAGSRSYEQYF. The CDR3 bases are TGCAGCGTTGTAGCGGGTTCCCGGTCCTACGAGCAGTACTTC.

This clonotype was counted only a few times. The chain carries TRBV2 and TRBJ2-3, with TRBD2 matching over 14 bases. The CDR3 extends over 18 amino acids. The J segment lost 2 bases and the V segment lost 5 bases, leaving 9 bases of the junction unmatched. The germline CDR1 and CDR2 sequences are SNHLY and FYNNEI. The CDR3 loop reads CASSYQGLAGANTDTQYF. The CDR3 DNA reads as TGTGCCAGCAGTTACCAGGGACTAGCGGGGGCCAACACAGATACGCAGTATTTT.

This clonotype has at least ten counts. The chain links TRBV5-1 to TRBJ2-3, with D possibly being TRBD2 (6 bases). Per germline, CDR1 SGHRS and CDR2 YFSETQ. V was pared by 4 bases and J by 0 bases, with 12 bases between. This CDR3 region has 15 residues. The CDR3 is CASSPRAGSTDTQYF. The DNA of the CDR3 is TGCGCCAGCAGCCCCAGGGCGGGGAGCACAGATACGCAGTATTTT.

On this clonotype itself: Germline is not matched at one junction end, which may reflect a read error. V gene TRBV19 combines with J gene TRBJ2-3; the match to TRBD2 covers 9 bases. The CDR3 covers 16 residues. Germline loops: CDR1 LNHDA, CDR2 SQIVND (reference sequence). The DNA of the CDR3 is TGTGCCAGTAGCCCCCTCGCGGGGGGGAGAACAGATGCGCAGTATTTT. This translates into CASSPLAGGRTDAQYF.

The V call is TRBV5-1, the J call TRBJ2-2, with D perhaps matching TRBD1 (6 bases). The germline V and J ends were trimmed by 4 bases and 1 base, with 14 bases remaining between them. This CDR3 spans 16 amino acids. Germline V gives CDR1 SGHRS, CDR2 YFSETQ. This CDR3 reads CASSLDSALNTGELFF. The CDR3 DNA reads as TGCGCCAGCAGCCTGGACAGTGCACTGAACACCGGGGAGCTGTTTTTT.

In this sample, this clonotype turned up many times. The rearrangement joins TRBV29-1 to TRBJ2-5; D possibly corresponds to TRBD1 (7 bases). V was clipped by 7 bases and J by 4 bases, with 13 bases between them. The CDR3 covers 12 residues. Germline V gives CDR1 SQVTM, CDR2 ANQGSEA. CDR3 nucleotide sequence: TGCAGCGCTCGACAGGGAGGAGAGACCCAGTACTTC. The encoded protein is CSARQGGETQYF.

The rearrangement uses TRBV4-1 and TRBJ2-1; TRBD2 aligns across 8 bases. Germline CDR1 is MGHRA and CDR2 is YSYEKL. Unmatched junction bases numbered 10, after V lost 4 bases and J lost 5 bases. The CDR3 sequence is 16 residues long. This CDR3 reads CASSPRRTSLDNEQFF. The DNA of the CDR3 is TGCGCCAGCAGCCCCCGCAGGACTAGCCTTGACAATGAGCAGTTCTTC.

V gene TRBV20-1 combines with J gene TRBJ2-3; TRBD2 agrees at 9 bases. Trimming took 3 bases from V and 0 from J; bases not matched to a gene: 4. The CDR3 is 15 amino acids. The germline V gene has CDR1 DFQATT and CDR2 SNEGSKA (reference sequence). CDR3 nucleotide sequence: TGCAGTGCTAGGCGGGGGGGGCCGAGCACAGATACGCAGTATTTT. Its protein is CSARRGGPSTDTQYF.

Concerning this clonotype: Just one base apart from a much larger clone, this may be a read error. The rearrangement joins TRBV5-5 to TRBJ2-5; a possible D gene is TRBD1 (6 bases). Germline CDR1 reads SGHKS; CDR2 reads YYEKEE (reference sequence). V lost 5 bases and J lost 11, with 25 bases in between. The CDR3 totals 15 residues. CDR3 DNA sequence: TGTGCCAGCAGGCCTGGACAGATATTACTCAATGAGCAGTACTTC. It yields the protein CASRPGQILLNEQYF.

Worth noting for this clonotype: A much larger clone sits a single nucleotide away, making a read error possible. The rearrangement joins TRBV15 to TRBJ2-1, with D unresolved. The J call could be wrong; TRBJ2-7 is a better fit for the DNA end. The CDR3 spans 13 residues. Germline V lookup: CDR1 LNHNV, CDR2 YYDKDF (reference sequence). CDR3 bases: TGTGCCACCAGCAGAGATCCCTACAATGAGCAGTACTTC. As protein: CATSRDPYNEQYF.

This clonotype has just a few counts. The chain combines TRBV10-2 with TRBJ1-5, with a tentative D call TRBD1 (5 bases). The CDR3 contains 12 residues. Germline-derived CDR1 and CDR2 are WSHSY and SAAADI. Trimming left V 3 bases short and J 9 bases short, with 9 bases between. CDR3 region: CASSEFGGPQHF. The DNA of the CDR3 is TGCGCCAGCAGTGAATTTGGGGGGCCCCAGCATTTT.

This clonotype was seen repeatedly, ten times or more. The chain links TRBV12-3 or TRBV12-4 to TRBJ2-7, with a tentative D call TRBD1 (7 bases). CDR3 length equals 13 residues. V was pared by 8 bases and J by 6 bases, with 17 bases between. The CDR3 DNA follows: TGTGCCAGCGGCACGGACAGGAGGGGCGAGCAGTACTTC. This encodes CASGTDRRGEQYF.

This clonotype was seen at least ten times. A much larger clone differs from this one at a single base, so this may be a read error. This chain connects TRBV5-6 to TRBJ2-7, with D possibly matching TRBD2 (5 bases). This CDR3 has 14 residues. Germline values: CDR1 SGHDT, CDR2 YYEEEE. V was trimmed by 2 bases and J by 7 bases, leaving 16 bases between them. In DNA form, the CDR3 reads TGTGCCAGCAGCTTCGACTACTACGGCGATGAGCAGTACTTC. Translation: CASSFDYYGDEQYF.

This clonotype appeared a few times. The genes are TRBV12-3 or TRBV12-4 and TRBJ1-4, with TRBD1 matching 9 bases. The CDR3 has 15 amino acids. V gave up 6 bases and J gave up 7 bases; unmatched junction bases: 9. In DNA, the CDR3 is TGTGCCAGCAGCCCTACAGGGGGCTTTAGTGAAAAACTGTTTTTT. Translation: CASSPTGGFSEKLFF.

Here the CDR3 reads CASSRGGVGNSPLHF. CDR3 DNA sequence: TGTGCCAGCAGTAGAGGTGGGGTTGGTAATTCACCCCTCCACTTT. The chain is built from TRBV6-5 and TRBJ1-6, with D hard to call. CDR1 is MNHEY and CDR2 is SVGAGI in the germline V gene. This CDR3 has 15 residues. Trimming cost V 5 bases and J 6 bases, with 14 bases left between them.

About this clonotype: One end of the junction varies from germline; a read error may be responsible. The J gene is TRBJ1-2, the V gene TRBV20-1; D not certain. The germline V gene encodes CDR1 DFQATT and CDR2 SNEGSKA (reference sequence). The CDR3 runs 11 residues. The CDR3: CSTSSGYGYTF. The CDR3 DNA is TGCAGTACTAGTTCCGGCTATGGCTACACCTTC.

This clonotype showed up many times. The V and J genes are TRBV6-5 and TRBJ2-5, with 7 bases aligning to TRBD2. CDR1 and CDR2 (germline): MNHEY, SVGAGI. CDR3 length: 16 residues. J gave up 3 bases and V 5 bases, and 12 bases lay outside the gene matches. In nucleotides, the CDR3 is TGTGCCAGCAGTGCGTACTTGGGACGGGGGGAAGAGACCCAGTACTTC. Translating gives CASSAYLGRGEETQYF.

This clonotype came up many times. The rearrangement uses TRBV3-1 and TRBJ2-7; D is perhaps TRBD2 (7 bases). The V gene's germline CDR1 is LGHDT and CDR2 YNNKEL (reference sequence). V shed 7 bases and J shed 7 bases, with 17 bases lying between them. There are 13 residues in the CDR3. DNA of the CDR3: TGTGCCAGCAAAGGGACGGGGGGCTGGGAGCAGTACTTC. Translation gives CASKGTGGWEQYF.

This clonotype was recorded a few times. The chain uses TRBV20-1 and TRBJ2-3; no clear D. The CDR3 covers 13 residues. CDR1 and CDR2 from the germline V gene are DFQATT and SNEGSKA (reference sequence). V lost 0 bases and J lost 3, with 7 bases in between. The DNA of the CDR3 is TGCAGTGCTAGAGACCAGCCAACAGATACGCAGTATTTT. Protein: CSARDQPTDTQYF.

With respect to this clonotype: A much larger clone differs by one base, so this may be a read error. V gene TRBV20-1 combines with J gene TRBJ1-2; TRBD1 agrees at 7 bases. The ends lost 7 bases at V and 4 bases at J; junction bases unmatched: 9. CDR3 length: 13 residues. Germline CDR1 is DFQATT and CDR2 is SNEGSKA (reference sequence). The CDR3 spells CSVPDRTSYGYTF. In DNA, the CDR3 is TGCAGTGTGCCGGACAGGACGTCCTATGGCTACACCTTC.

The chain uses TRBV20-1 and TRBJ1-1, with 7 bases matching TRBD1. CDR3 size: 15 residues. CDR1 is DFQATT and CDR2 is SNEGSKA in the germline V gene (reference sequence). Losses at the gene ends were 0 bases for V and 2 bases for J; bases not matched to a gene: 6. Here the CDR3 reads CSARDQRGLNTEAFF. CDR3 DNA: TGCAGTGCTAGAGACCAAAGGGGGCTTAACACTGAAGCTTTCTTT.